This entry lists 6 T cell receptor beta chains sequenced from one sample in a study of blood T cells in healthy people across ages. Next came a second PCR, run for about 6 to 12 cycles, which used a sample-barcoded 5' primer along with a J-beta primer mix. Each CDR3 protein is one row after TCRdb ran MiXCR on the 5' RACE reads. The top ten hold roughly 3.1% of the sample, which has 600,000 to 900,000 distinct CDR3 sequences, more than 25% seen once. This sample also belongs to another study, concerning T cells of mothers and their children.

Sequencing used blood. These receptors all come from a boy between 10 and 17 years old in good health.

CDR3 in amino acids: CASSASQGFQPQHF. The CDR3 bases are TGTGCCAGCAGCGCCAGTCAGGGGTTTCAGCCCCAGCATTTT. The chain links TRBV9 to TRBJ1-5, with D possibly being TRBD1 (6 bases). Germline V lookup: CDR1 SGDLS, CDR2 YYNGEE. Trimming stripped 3 bases from V and 6 bases from J, with 13 bases between. The CDR3 spans 14 residues.

The chain links TRBV20-1 to TRBJ2-5, with a weak D call TRBD1 (5 bases). The CDR3 sequence is 11 residues long. Trimming pared 5 bases from V and 5 bases from J, leaving 9 bases between. From germline, CDR1 is DFQATT and CDR2 SNEGSKA (reference sequence). The CDR3 nucleotides read TGCAGTGCTCCCAGGGCGGAGACCCAGTACTTC. Translated, it gives CSAPRAETQYF.

The J gene is TRBJ2-5, the V gene TRBV10-3, with D possibly TRBD1 on 5 matching bases. V was pared by 6 bases and J by 1 base, with 9 bases between. The CDR3 contains 13 residues. Germline V gene data show CDR1 as ENHRY and CDR2 as SYGVKD. This CDR3 is CAIRLDSQETQYF. The CDR3 DNA sequence: TGTGCCATCAGGCTAGACAGCCAAGAGACCCAGTACTTC.

Written as DNA, the CDR3 is TGTGCCAGCAGCCCCCCCGCCGGGGAGCTGTTTTTT. This gives the protein CASSPPAGELFF. This chain joins TRBV6-5 and TRBJ2-2; no clear D gene. The germline V gene encodes CDR1 MNHEY and CDR2 SVGAGI. The CDR3 contains 12 residues. Trimming took off 6 bases at V and 6 bases at J, with 8 bases between the two ends.

This clonotype was seen ten or more times. The chain couples TRBV18 to TRBJ2-5; D unresolved. The J call may be in error: the DNA end matches TRBJ2-7 better. The CDR3 has 11 amino acids. In germline, CDR1 is KGHSH, CDR2 LQKENI. CDR3 loop: CASSVTHEQYF. CDR3 sequence (DNA): TGTGCCAGCTCGGTGACCCACGAGCAGTACTTC.

The chain recombines TRBV28 with TRBJ1-2; 9 positions agree with TRBD1. J lost 5 bases, V lost 4 bases, and 14 bases had no gene match. Germline assignment: CDR1 MDHEN and CDR2 SYDVKM. The CDR3 has 17 amino acids. The CDR3 sequence: CASSSPGTGLPLYGYTF. CDR3 nucleotides: TGTGCCAGCAGTTCGCCCGGGACAGGGCTACCCCTGTATGGCTACACCTTC.